The sequence of this T cell receptor (beta chain) was determined in a study of blood T cells in healthy people across ages. Across the whole study: For every two T cells, template switching captured about one barcoded beta molecule.

Sample-barcoded 5' priming and a J-beta primer mix drove a second PCR of about 6 to 11 cycles. TCRdb fed the 5' RACE reads into MiXCR, producing one record per CDR3 protein. This sample carries roughly 1.5 million distinct CDR3 sequences, around 40% of them seen once, and the ten largest clones take approximately 4%. V lost 5 bases and J lost 5, with 12 bases in between. CDR3 length: 13 residues. The chain recombines TRBV12-3 or TRBV12-4 with TRBJ2-5, with D tentatively TRBD1 (5 bases). The source of this sequence is a woman in her late teens or twenties in good health. Sequencing input: blood. CDR3 in amino acids: CASSQGGYETQYF. CDR3 in DNA: TGTGCCAGCAGTCAGGGTGGCTATGAGACCCAGTACTTC.